This T cell receptor beta chain originates from a study of Ad26.COV2.S vaccination and SARS-CoV-2 variants. Study background: Ad26.COV2.S shots went into the muscle once or twice, 56 days apart.

V shed 4 bases and J 3 bases; nucleotides not matched to a gene: 6. The CDR3 covers 16 residues. Germline V gene data show CDR1 as LGHNA and CDR2 as YNFKEQ. Sequenced by immunoSEQ multiplex PCR; TCRdb stores in-frame clones only, minus some. This table has a few hundred thousand clones, roughly 90% appearing once. To note about this clone: The antigen is undetermined.

Treatment denoted: approximately 18 received Ad26.COV2.S at low or high dose, single or two shots; about five received placebo; per-sample allocation not given. The study sampled participants on day 63 after the first vaccine or placebo injection. A Boston adult aged 18-55 years was the donor. This vaccine is an Ad26 vector that expresses the Wuhan-strain SARS-CoV-2 spike. General study findings and limits: Breadth of non-spike TCRs did not differ between vaccinees and placebo recipients.

This TCR derives from a person aged 18-60 years who received the Ad26.COV2.S COVID-19 vaccine or a placebo. The chain links TRBV4-2 to TRBJ2-1, with 10 bases lining up with TRBD1. The sample was peripheral blood, taken in a trial of Ad26.COV2.S vaccine versus placebo. The CDR3 is CASSRPGQGSYNEQFF. Here the CDR3 DNA reads TGTGCCAGCAGCCGCCCGGGACAGGGGAGCTACAATGAGCAGTTCTTC.